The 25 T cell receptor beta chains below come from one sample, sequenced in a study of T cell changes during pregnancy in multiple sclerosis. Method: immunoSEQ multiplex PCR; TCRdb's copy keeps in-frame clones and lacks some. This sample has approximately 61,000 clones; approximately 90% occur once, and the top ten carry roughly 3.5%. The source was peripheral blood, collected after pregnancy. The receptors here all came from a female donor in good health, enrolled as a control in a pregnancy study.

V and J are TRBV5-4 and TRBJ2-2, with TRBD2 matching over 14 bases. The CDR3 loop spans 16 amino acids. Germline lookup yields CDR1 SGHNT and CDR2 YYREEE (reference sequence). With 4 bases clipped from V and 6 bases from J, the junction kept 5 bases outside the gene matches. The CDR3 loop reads CASSRRLAGGAGELFF. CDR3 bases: TGTGCCAGCAGCCGTAGACTAGCGGGGGGGGCCGGGGAGCTGTTTTTT.

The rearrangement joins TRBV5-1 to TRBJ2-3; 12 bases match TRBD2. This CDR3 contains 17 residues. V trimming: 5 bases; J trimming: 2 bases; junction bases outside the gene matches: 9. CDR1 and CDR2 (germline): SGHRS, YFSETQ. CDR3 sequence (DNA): TGCGCCAGCAGGTACCTAGCGGGGGGGCCGAACACAGATACGCAGTATTTT. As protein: CASRYLAGGPNTDTQYF.

CDR3 loop: CASSLWRTVRRAQYF. The CDR3 DNA follows: TGTGCCAGCAGCTTGTGGCGGACAGTCCGGCGGGCCCAGTACTTC. The genes are TRBV5-8 and TRBJ2-5, with TRBD1 as a possible D gene (6 bases). Germline CDR1 reads SGHTS; CDR2 reads YDEGEE. Trimming removed 1 base at V and 9 bases at J, with 19 bases between. The CDR3 runs 15 residues.

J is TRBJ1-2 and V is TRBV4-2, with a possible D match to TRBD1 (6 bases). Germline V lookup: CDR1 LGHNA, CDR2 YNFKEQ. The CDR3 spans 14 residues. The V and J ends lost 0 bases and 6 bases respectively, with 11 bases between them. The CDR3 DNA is TGTGCCAGCAGCCAAGACTGGGGGGGCAATGGCTACACCTTC. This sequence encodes CASSQDWGGNGYTF.

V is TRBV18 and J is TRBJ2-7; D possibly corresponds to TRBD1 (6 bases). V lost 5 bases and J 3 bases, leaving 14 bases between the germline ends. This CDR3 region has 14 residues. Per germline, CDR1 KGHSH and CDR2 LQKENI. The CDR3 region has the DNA TGTGCCAGCTCAGGACAGCTTCGGGTCTACGAGCAGTACTTC. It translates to CASSGQLRVYEQYF. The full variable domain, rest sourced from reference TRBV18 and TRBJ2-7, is NAGVMQNPRHLVRRRGQEARLRCSPMKGHSHVYWYRQLPEEGLKFMVYLQKENIIDESGMPKERFSAEFPKEGPSILRIQQVVRGDSAAYFCASSGQLRVYEQYFGPGTRLTVT.

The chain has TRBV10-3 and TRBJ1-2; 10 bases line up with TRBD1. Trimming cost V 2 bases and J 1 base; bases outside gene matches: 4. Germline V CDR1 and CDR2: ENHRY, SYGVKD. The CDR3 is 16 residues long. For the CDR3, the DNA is TGTGCCATCAGTGAGCCGGGACAGGGGATTAACTATGGCTACACCTTC. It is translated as CAISEPGQGINYGYTF.

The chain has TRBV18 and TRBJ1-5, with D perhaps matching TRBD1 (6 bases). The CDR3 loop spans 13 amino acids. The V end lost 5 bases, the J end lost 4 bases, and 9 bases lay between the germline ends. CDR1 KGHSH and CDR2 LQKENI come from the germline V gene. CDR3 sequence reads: CASSRTENQPQHF. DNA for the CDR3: TGTGCCAGCTCAAGGACAGAGAATCAGCCCCAGCATTTT.

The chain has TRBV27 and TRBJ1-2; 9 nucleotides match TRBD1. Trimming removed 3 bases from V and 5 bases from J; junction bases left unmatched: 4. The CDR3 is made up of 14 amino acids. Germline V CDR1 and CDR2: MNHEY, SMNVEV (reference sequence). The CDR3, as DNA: TGTGCCAGCAGTTTCTACGGACAGGGGTATGGCTACACCTTC. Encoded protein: CASSFYGQGYGYTF.

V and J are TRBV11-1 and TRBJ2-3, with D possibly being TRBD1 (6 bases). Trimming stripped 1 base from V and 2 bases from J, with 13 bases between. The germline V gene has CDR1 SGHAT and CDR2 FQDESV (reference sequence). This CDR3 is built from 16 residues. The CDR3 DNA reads TGTGCCAGCAGCTTAGGGTCGGACAGAATCACAGATACGCAGTATTTT. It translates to CASSLGSDRITDTQYF.

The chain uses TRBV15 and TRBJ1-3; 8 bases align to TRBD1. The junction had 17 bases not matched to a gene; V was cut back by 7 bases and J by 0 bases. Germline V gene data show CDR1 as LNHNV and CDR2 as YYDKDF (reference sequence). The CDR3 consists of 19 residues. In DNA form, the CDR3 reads TGTGCCACCATTTTACAAGGGACAGGTCGAGCTCGCTCTGGAAACACCATATATTTT. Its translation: CATILQGTGRARSGNTIYF.

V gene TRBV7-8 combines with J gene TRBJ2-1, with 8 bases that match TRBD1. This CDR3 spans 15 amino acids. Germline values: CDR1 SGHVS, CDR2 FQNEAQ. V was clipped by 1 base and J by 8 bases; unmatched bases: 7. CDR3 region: CASSLGDAGGHEQFF. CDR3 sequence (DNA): TGTGCCAGCAGCTTAGGAGATGCAGGGGGCCATGAGCAGTTCTTC.

CDR3 loop: CATSRDPNPEGWGNSPLHF. The DNA of the CDR3 is TGTGCCACCAGCAGAGACCCCAACCCGGAGGGATGGGGTAATTCACCCCTCCACTTT. The chain is built from TRBV15 and TRBJ1-6; D unclear. This CDR3 has 19 residues. V shed 0 bases and J shed 6 bases, with 21 bases lying between them. Germline assignment: CDR1 LNHNV and CDR2 YYDKDF (reference sequence).

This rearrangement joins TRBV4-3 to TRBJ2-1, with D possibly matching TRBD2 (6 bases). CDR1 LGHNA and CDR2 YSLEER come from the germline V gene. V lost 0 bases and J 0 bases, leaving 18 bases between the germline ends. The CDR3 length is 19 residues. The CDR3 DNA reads TGCGCCAGCAGCCAAGATTTAGGCGGAGGGGCCGCCTCCTACAATGAGCAGTTCTTC. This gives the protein CASSQDLGGGAASYNEQFF.

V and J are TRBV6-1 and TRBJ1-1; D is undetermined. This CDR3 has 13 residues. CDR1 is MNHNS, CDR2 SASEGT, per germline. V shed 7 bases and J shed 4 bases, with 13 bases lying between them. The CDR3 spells CASTGERATEAFF. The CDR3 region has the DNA TGTGCCAGCACCGGGGAACGGGCCACTGAAGCTTTCTTT.

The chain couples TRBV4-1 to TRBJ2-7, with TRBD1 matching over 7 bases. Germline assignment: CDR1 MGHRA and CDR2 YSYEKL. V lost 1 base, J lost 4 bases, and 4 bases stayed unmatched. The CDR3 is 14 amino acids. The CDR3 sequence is CASSQGKTGYEQYF. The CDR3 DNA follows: TGCGCCAGCAGCCAAGGGAAGACAGGGTACGAGCAGTACTTC.

The DNA for the CDR3 is TGTGCCAGCACCAAAAACTCTTTGGGGGACACGGATGGCAATCAGCCCCAGCATTTT. Translating it yields CASTKNSLGDTDGNQPQHF. This chain links TRBV6-4 with TRBJ1-5, with a possible D match to TRBD1 (6 bases). The CDR3 totals 19 residues. The germline gives CDR1 MRHNA, CDR2 SNTAGT. The ends were cut back, 7 bases at V and 2 bases at J, with 27 bases in the middle.

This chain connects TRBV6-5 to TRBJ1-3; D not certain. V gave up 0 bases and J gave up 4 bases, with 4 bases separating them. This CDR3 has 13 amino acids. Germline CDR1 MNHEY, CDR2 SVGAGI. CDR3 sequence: CASSYSSGNTIYF. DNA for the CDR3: TGTGCCAGCAGTTACTCGAGCGGAAACACCATATATTTT.

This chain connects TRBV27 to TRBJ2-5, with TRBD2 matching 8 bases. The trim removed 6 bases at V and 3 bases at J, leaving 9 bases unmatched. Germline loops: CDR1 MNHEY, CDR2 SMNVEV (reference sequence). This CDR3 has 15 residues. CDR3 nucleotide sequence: TGTGCCAGCAGGGCCCCCGGGAGGGAGGAAGAGACCCAGTACTTC. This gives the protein CASRAPGREEETQYF.

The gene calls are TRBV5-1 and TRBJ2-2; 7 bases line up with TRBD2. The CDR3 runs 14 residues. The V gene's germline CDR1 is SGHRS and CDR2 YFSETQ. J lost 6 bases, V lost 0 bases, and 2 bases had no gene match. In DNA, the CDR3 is TGCGCCAGCAGCTTGGGACTAGCCTCCGGGGAGCTGTTTTTT. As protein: CASSLGLASGELFF.

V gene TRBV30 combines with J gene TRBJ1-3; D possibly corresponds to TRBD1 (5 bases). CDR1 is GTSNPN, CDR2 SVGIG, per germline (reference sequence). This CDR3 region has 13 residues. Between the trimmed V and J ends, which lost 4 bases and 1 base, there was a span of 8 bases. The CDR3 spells CAWTPGSGNTIYF. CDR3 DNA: TGTGCCTGGACCCCAGGGTCTGGAAACACCATATATTTT.

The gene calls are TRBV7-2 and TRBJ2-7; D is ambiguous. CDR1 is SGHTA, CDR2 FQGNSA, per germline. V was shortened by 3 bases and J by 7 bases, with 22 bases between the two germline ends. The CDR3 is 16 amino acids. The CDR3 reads CASSFLVPGLVGEQYF. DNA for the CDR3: TGTGCCAGCAGCTTCCTAGTTCCTGGTCTGGTTGGGGAGCAGTACTTC.

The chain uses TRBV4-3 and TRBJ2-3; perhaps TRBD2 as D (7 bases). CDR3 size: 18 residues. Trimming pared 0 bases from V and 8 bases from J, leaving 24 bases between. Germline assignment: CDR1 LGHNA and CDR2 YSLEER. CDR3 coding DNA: TGCGCCAGCAGCCAAGATTTATACGGGGGGCCACCGAGGGGTACGCAGTATTTT. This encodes CASSQDLYGGPPRGTQYF.

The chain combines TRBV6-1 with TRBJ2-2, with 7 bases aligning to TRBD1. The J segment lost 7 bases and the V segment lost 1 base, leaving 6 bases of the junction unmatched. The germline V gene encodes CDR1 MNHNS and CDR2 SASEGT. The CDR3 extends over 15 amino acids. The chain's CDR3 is CASSEGRGLDGELFF. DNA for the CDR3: TGTGCCAGCAGTGAAGGCAGGGGGTTGGACGGGGAGCTGTTTTTT.

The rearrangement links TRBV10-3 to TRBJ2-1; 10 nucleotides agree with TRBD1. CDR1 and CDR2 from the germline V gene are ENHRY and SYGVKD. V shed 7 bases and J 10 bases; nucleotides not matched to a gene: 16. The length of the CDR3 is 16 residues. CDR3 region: CAINIDRGPLPGEQFF. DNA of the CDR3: TGTGCCATCAATATTGACAGGGGGCCTCTGCCGGGCGAGCAGTTCTTC.

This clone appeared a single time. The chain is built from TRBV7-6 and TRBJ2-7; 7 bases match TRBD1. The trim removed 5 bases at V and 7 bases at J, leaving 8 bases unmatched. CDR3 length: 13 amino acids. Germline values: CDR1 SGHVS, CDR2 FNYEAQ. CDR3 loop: CASSREIQGEQYF. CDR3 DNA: TGTGCCAGCAGCCGCGAAATACAGGGGGAGCAGTACTTC.